This T cell receptor beta chain was recorded in a study of beta chain features in type 1 diabetes (dated by TCRdb to 2016 to 2019). Background on the whole study: Mean age, gender distribution, total cell number and subset yield did not differ between patients and healthy donors. A total of 100 million to 110 million sorted cells were examined across all samples, and a strong correlation was observed between cell number per subset and RNA yield. The study compared the TCRB repertoires of sorted circulating CD4+ T cell subsets in recently diagnosed type 1 diabetes patients with those in matched healthy donors. Whereas all 30 or so donors provided naive and central memory subsets, regulatory and stem cell-like memory subsets were isolated from just 8 patients and about 8 healthy donors.

The CDR3 spans 16 residues, from the cysteine through the phenylalanine. Only CDR3 DNA remains: 48 bases, in frame from the first base. V is reduced by 3 bases and J by 4 bases, leaving a spacing of 17 bases between them. CDR1 and CDR2 are read off the germline V gene (reference sequence) as SGHKS and YYEKEE. Details on this clone: What antigen it recognizes has not been identified. Per-nucleotide qualities are absent, and no much larger clonotype sits a single base away.

A single peripheral blood draw of about 116 mL on average was collected from each donor into heparinised tubes. A BD FACSAria II and a panel including CD45RO, CCR7, CD25, CD127, CD95 and CD27 were used to sort naive, central memory, regulatory and stem cell-like memory CD4+ T cells. Purity was above 98% for every sorted population. Right away, PBMCs were isolated by Lymphoprep density gradient centrifugation and were stained directly, with no culture step. So that batch effects would be minimized, each experiment stained and sorted samples in pairs, pairing one healthy donor with one patient. The High Capacity cDNA Reverse Transcription Kit was used to reverse transcribe all of the isolated RNA, meaning that expressed TCRB transcripts were what got sequenced. Deep immunoSEQ sequencing was applied to naive, central memory and regulatory T cell samples, giving an average of roughly 3.5 million total reads per sample. After sorted cells were lysed in RLT buffer, RNA was extracted with DNase-treated RNeasy Micro or Mini kits, with the choice depending on cell number. To prevent cross-contamination, each cell subset was processed individually, whereas patient and healthy donor samples were processed jointly. The immunoSEQ multiplex PCR was used to amplify TCRB sequences from cDNA, yielding 87-bp fragments that span the CDR3 region. Amplicons were sequenced on the Illumina HiSeq platform. Concerning the study's data processing: Synthetic template baselines were used to correct PCR bias computationally, reads within Hamming distance 2 were collapsed, and singletons that could not be merged were discarded. Reads were aligned against IMGT to assign V, D and J genes, CDR3 length and insertions or deletions at six rearrangement sites. Within each subset, clonotype counts were normalized to sorted cell number, and only after that were true diversity and Gini coefficients computed with the tcR R package. The overlap coefficient, calculated on TCRB nucleotide sequences, was used to quantify repertoire sharing. Out-of-frame TCRB sequences from naive cells were analyzed to stand in for the pre-selection repertoire. In TCRdb, the immuneACCESS table is reduced to in-frame sequences with V and J assigned. These tables do not hold every clone; where another copy was compared, an unresolved V gene accounts for under half, and the others remain unexplained. D and trimming come from the DNA, and the V and J calls and clone size come from that table. The sample has 860,000 or so clones on record, around a sixth of them singletons. Of the sample, around 0.02% is held by the ten largest clones.

Points the paper makes about the study in general: A moderate but significant shortening of TCRB CDR3 length was observed in type 1 diabetes patients in all four CD4+ subsets. Fewer insertions and more nucleotide deletions at VDJ recombination sites were observed in patients with type 1 diabetes, implying thymic rearrangement abnormalities. Naive, central memory and regulatory TCRB repertoires appeared to be more similar among patients than among healthy donors. Shorter templates might have been favored by PCR, but patient and control samples were amplified and corrected together, so both groups would have been affected equally by any skew. Because cDNA was sequenced instead of genomic DNA, activated cells with high expression could be over-represented, although the groups did not differ in activation or CD3 levels. Only small numbers of individuals were included in the HLA sub-analyses, which left unresolved whether HLA type had any influence on TCRB rearrangement.

The source is a woman between 18 and 30 years old in good health. Rearrangement joined TRBV5-5 to TRBJ2-1, with no D gene named confidently. Specimen: naive CD4+ T cells from blood. The cell subset or site label of this sample denotes: true naive CD4+ T cells. Here is the DNA: TGTGCCAGCAGCTCCCAAGACTCGCAGCGATACAATGAGCAGTTCTTC. Its translation is CASSSQDSQRYNEQFF.